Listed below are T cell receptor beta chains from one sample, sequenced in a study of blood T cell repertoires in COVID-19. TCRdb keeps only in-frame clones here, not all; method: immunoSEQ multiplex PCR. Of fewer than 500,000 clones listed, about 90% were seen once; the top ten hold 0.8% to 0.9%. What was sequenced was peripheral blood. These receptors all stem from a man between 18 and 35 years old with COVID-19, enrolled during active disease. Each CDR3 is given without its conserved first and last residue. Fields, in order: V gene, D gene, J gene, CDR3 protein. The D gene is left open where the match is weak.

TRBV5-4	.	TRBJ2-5	ASSLDRAGETQY
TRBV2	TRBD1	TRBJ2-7	ASAGTGLTYEQY
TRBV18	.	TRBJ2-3	ASSPREPTDTQY
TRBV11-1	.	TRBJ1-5	ASSSGDGPQH
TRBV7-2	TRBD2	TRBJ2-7	ASSPWGGGYEQY
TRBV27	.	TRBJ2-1	ASSPQGGPYNEQF
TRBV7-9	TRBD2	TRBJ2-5	ASSNGPAGLKETQY
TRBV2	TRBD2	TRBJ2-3	ASSPVGTSGDTDTQY
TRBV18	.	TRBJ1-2	ASSPSGMTYGYT
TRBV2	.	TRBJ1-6	ASSAITGYNSPLH
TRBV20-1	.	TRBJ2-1	SAGANEQF
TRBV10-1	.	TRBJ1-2	ASSPGQNNYGYT
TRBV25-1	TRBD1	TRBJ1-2	ASSRTGLYGYT
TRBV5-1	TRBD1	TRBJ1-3	ASSLEQGGNTIY
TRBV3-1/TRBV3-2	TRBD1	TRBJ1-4	ASSNGQGREKLF
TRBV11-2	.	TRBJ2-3	ASSLVSGSTDTQY
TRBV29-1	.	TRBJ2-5	SVVGGQETQY
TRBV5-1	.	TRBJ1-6	ASSNQGNAPLH
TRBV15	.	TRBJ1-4	ATSEPPTNEKLF
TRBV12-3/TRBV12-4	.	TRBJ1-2	ASSRAFYGYT
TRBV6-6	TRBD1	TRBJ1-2	ASSPGTGGAVYGYT
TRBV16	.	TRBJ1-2	ASSHTTTGTSGYT
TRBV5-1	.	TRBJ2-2	ASSPMDRSNTGELF
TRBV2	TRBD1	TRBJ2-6	ASRPGQGASGANVLT
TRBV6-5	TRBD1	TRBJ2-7	ASSGTGYEQY
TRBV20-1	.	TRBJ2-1	SALRLGEQF
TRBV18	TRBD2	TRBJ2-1	ASSPPSSGAYNEQF
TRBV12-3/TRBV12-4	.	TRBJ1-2	ASSPVDRGGYT
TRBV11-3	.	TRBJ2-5	ASSLVKETQY